The rows below give T cell receptor beta chains drawn from one sample of a study of OX40 agonist ivuxolimab in advanced cancers. Clones were sequenced by immunoSEQ multiplex PCR, and TCRdb holds only the in-frame ones, with some missing. The sample includes about 110,000 clones, 91% of them seen just once. This specimen consisted of CD4+ or CD8+ T cells sorted from blood, obtained in a trial of the OX40 agonist ivuxolimab. These receptors were taken from an adult with an advanced solid tumor such as melanoma, head and neck, liver or kidney cancer. Each CDR3 is given with its conserved first and last residue. Each record gives: J gene, D gene, V gene, clone size, CDR3 protein, CDR3 DNA. A D gene is named only where the DNA matches it firmly. Expanded clones get a size class; other rows say once, few or many, or leave the size out.

>TRBJ1-4|NA|TRBV5-1|once
CASSLVPGATNEKLFF
TGCGCCAGCAGCTTGGTACCGGGGGCAACTAATGAAAAACTGTTTTTT
>TRBJ1-4|NA|TRBV30|NA
CAWSVSRNVANEKLFF
TGTGCCTGGAGTGTTTCGCGGAATGTCGCTAATGAAAAACTGTTTTTT
>TRBJ1-5|NA|TRBV7-8|NA
CASSPGEDQPQHF
TGTGCCAGCAGCCCGGGCGAGGATCAGCCCCAGCATTTT
>TRBJ1-6|NA|TRBV6-1|NA
CASSTRPSLYSPLHF
TGTGCCAGCAGTACACGTCCAAGTCTGTATTCACCCCTCCACTTT
>TRBJ1-2|NA|TRBV18|once
CASSPPQGPNYGYTF
TGTGCCAGCTCACCACCTCAGGGGCCTAACTATGGCTACACCTTC
>TRBJ1-1|TRBD1|TRBV2|NA
CASALTGGNTEAFF
TGTGCCAGCGCCCTGACAGGGGGCAACACTGAAGCTTTCTTT
>TRBJ1-2|NA|TRBV5-4|NA
CASSSGITNYGYTF
TGTGCCAGCAGCTCGGGGATTACTAACTATGGCTACACCTTC
>TRBJ1-4|NA|TRBV6-6|NA
CASSYSEKLFF
TGTGCCAGCAGTTACAGCGAAAAACTGTTTTTT
>TRBJ2-3|TRBD2|TRBV9|NA
CASSAGLAGGRTDTQYF
TGTGCCAGCAGCGCGGGACTAGCGGGGGGACGCACAGATACGCAGTATTTT
>TRBJ1-2|NA|TRBV30|NA
CAWSVWGGPLFGYTF
TGTGCCTGGAGTGTTTGGGGGGGTCCCCTATTTGGCTACACCTTC
>TRBJ2-7|TRBD2|TRBV6-1|NA
CASSESRTSGPPPGEQYF
TGTGCCAGCAGTGAATCTCGGACTAGCGGCCCCCCCCCGGGCGAGCAGTACTTC
>TRBJ2-7|NA|TRBV7-8|NA
CASSFTIYSYEQYF
TGTGCCAGCAGCTTCACGATCTACAGCTACGAGCAGTACTTC
>TRBJ2-1|NA|TRBV5-1|NA
CASSLTRSSYNEQFF
TGCGCCAGCAGCTTGACTCGAAGCTCCTACAATGAGCAGTTCTTC
>TRBJ2-1|TRBD2|TRBV5-8|NA
CASSPRWAGDGEQFF
TGTGCCAGCAGCCCCAGGTGGGCGGGGGACGGAGAGCAGTTCTTC
>TRBJ2-1|TRBD2|TRBV6-6|few
CASRQAGGLYNEQFF
TGTGCCAGCAGACAAGCGGGGGGGTTGTACAATGAGCAGTTCTTC
>TRBJ1-1|NA|TRBV5-1|once
CASSFSGQRAEAFF
TGCGCCAGCAGCTTTAGTGGGCAGAGGGCTGAAGCTTTCTTT
>TRBJ1-1|NA|TRBV20-1|NA
CSASMNTEAFF
TGCAGTGCTAGTATGAACACTGAAGCTTTCTTT
>TRBJ1-2|TRBD1|TRBV15|NA
CATSREGTGENGYTF
TGTGCCACCAGCAGAGAAGGGACAGGGGAAAATGGCTACACCTTC
>TRBJ2-1|NA|TRBV30|NA
CAWRRDNEQFF
TGTGCCTGGAGAAGGGACAATGAGCAGTTCTTC
>TRBJ2-1|NA|TRBV6-5|NA
CASSFDSRVNEQFF
TGTGCCAGCAGTTTCGACAGCAGGGTCAATGAGCAGTTCTTC
>TRBJ1-4|NA|TRBV5-6|NA
CASRRGGGGEKLFF
TGTGCCAGCAGGAGGGGGGGCGGTGGTGAAAAACTGTTTTTT
>TRBJ2-7|NA|TRBV10-1|NA
CASSDRTFSEQYF
TGCGCCAGCAGTGATCGGACATTCTCCGAGCAGTACTTC
>TRBJ2-7|TRBD2|TRBV27|NA
CASSLWTSGPLEQYF
TGTGCCAGCAGTTTATGGACTAGCGGTCCCCTCGAGCAGTACTTC
>TRBJ2-2|NA|TRBV5-4|NA
CASSLPAGELFF
TGTGCCAGCAGCCTGCCAGCCGGGGAGCTGTTTTTT
>TRBJ2-5|NA|TRBV30|NA
CAWAVGGLETQYF
TGTGCCTGGGCCGTTGGGGGGTTGGAGACCCAGTACTTC
>TRBJ2-3|NA|TRBV11-3|once
CASGSTDTQYF
TGTGCCAGCGGTAGCACAGATACGCAGTATTTT
>TRBJ2-3|NA|TRBV30|NA
CAWSPTGLTWHTDTQYF
TGTGCCTGGAGTCCAACAGGGCTTACTTGGCACACAGATACGCAGTATTTT